These 7 T cell receptor beta chains were all obtained from the same sample, sequenced in a study of control samples from healthy donors and cancer patients. Profiling relied on immunoSEQ multiplex PCR, and the TCRdb table lists in-frame clones only, not all of them. Of about 61,000 clones detected, about 90% appear once; the ten largest clones hold around 5.9%. Input material: PBMCs. These TCRs come from a man aged 55 to 70 with colorectal cancer.

J is TRBJ1-1 and V is TRBV4-3, with 8 positions matching TRBD1. CDR3 size: 15 residues. The germline V gene encodes CDR1 LGHNA and CDR2 YSLEER. The V gene end was trimmed by 3 bases and the J gene end by 4 bases; junction bases not matched to a gene: 7. CDR3 protein: CASSHPDRGGTEAFF. The CDR3, as DNA: TGCGCCAGCAGCCACCCAGACAGGGGTGGCACTGAAGCTTTCTTT.

The DNA for the CDR3 is TGCGCCAGCACTAGCTCGGAGTTTGCGGAGACCCAGTACTTC. As protein: CASTSSEFAETQYF. V is TRBV5-1 and J is TRBJ2-5; possibly TRBD2 for D (5 bases). Trimming shortened V by 6 bases and J by 5 bases, and 17 bases separated the two germline ends. Germline values: CDR1 SGHRS, CDR2 YFSETQ. This CDR3 has 14 residues.

This clone has only a few counts. V usage is TRBV7-9 and J usage is TRBJ2-1; D is unresolved. The CDR3 is made up of 14 amino acids. V lost 1 base and J lost 0, with 4 bases in between. Germline CDR1 reads SEHNR; CDR2 reads FQNEAQ (reference sequence). CDR3: CASSLESSYNEQFF. As DNA, the CDR3 is TGTGCCAGCAGCTTAGAGAGCTCCTACAATGAGCAGTTCTTC. Full variable domain (outside the CDR3, taken from reference TRBV7-9 and TRBJ2-1): DTGVSQNPRHKITKRGQNVTFRCDPISEHNRLYWYRQTLGQGPEFLTYFQNEAQLEKSRLLSDRFSAERPKGSFSTLEIQRTEQGDSAMYLCASSLESSYNEQFFGPGTRLTVL.

V is TRBV27 and J is TRBJ1-6; 10 bases agree with TRBD1. Germline CDR1 and CDR2: MNHEY and SMNVEV (reference sequence). The CDR3 totals 14 residues. Unmatched junction bases numbered 4, after V lost 8 bases and J lost 6 bases. The CDR3 DNA follows: TGTGCCAGCGGTCGGGACAGGGGTAATTCACCCCTCCACTTT. Protein: CASGRDRGNSPLHF.

This clone has only a few counts. The chain couples TRBV7-2 to TRBJ2-1; 13 positions agree with TRBD2. The CDR3 runs 17 residues. Germline assignment: CDR1 SGHTA and CDR2 FQGNSA. After removal of 4 bases from V and 1 base from J, the junction contained 4 bases not matched to a gene. CDR3 sequence reads: CASSSLLAGGSYNEQFF. The CDR3 DNA reads as TGTGCCAGCAGCTCACTACTAGCGGGGGGGTCCTACAATGAGCAGTTCTTC.

The chain has TRBV29-1 and TRBJ1-1; maybe TRBD1 (5 bases). This CDR3 is 13 amino acids long. Looked up from germline, CDR1 is SQVTM and CDR2 is ANQGSEA. Trimming took 1 base from V and 6 from J, leaving 12 bases between them. CDR3 protein: CSVEGKGLSEAFF. The CDR3 coding sequence is TGCAGCGTTGAAGGGAAGGGGCTCTCTGAAGCTTTCTTT.

This clone was counted a single time. J is TRBJ1-2 and V is TRBV15; D remains unclear. Trimming removed 0 bases from V and 7 bases from J, with 6 bases in between. This CDR3 spans 12 amino acids. The germline V gene has CDR1 LNHNV and CDR2 YYDKDF (reference sequence). CDR3: CATSREGSGYTF. CDR3 DNA: TGTGCCACCAGCAGAGAGGGTTCTGGCTACACCTTC.